This TCR beta chain came from a study of cytomegalovirus exposure and HLA in healthy donors. Study results and caveats: As a later analysis revealed, the rate of TCR association differed by HLA locus, with DRB1 most and HLA-C fewest. It was reported that TCR beta sequences correctly inferred the HLA-A and HLA-B alleles for most subjects. Trimming of TCR beta V- and J-genes showed a link, identified in a later analysis, to a missense DCLRE1C variant. Cytomegalovirus association was assigned to over 150 TCR beta chains.

The V and J ends lost 6 bases and 0 bases respectively, with 12 bases between them. CDR3 length: 15 residues. Looked up from germline, CDR1 is MNHEY and CDR2 is SMNVEV (reference sequence). Comments on this clone: What it binds is not known.

The study ran its PCR with 60 Vbeta and 13 Jbeta primers. Generated by immunoSEQ multiplex PCR, the TCRdb table keeps only in-frame clones and is missing some. The top ten clones hold over 1.5% of a sample with 100,000 to 150,000 clones, 65% to 80% of them seen once. This chain joins TRBV27 and TRBJ2-1; D call uncertain. Source material: PBMCs. This receptor was taken from a woman aged 40 to 55 in good health and CMV-seronegative. The CDR3: CASRVQSSSYNEQFF. CDR3 sequence (DNA): TGTGCCAGCAGGGTCCAGTCCTCCTCCTACAATGAGCAGTTCTTC.